Each of the 8 T cell receptor beta chains below was sequenced from the same sample in a study of spatial heterogeneity in lung cancer. Study-wide points: Within tumors, counts of expanded alpha and beta TCRs tracked tumor mutation counts.

Time point of the sample: sample taken at primary tumor resection. These TCRs' antigens remain unknown. TCRdb recomputed calls from the 5' RACE reads with MiXCR, one row per CDR3 protein. The data show 20,000 to 25,000 distinct CDR3 sequences, under 7.5% seen once. Sequences were derived from lung tumor tissue, sampled at surgery. Receptors were obtained from a male donor with early-stage non-small cell lung cancer.

Ten or more counts support this clonotype. CDR3 amino acids: CASRPGLGNTGELFF. For the CDR3, the DNA is TGTGCCAGCAGACCGGGACTGGGGAACACCGGGGAGCTGTTTTTT. The chain has TRBV12-3 or TRBV12-4 and TRBJ2-2; D perhaps matches TRBD2 (6 bases). V shed 6 bases and J shed 1 base, with 12 bases lying between them. The CDR3 consists of 15 residues.

The sample holds a few counts of this clonotype. This chain uses TRBV6-5 with TRBJ2-2; 7 bases are shared with TRBD2. The CDR3 runs to 15 residues. The ends lost 7 bases at V and 4 bases at J; junction bases unmatched: 9. Germline CDR1 is MNHEY and CDR2 is SVGAGI. The CDR3 DNA follows: TGTGCCAGCAATCGACAAGCGGGAATCACCGGGGAGCTGTTTTTT. Translated, it gives CASNRQAGITGELFF.

This clonotype occurred many times. V is TRBV28 and J is TRBJ2-1; D is ambiguous. The CDR3 has 12 residues. The germline V gene encodes CDR1 MDHEN and CDR2 SYDVKM. Trimming left V 6 bases short and J 9 bases short, with 12 bases between. DNA for the CDR3: TGTGCCAGCAGCTCTGGGGTTTTTGAGCAGTTCTTC. Its translation is CASSSGVFEQFF. The full variable domain, in which reference TRBV28 and TRBJ2-1 provide the parts outside the CDR3, is DVKVTQSSRYLVKRTGEKVFLECVQDMDHENMFWYRQDPGLGLRLIYFSYDVKMKEKGDIPEGYSVSREKKERFSLILESASTNQTSMYLCASSSGVFEQFFGPGTRLTVL.

This clonotype was counted ten times or more. The chain couples TRBV7-2 to TRBJ2-1, with D possibly being TRBD2 (6 bases). V lost 1 base and J lost 0, with 16 bases in between. Germline V gene data show CDR1 as SGHTA and CDR2 as FQGNSA. The CDR3 totals 18 residues. CDR3 nucleotides: TGTGCCAGCAGCTTAGTTCGCGGGGCCATAAGCTCCTACAATGAGCAGTTCTTC. Protein: CASSLVRGAISSYNEQFF.

The CDR3 coding sequence is TGTGCCAGCAGCTTACGGGACGGGACTGCCCTAGGGGAAAGATTCAATCAGCCCCAGCATTTT. It yields the protein CASSLRDGTALGERFNQPQHF. The chain uses TRBV7-3 and TRBJ1-5, with D maybe TRBD1 (5 bases). With 2 bases removed from V and 3 bases from J, the gap between germline ends came to 29 bases. The CDR3 is made up of 21 amino acids. From germline, CDR1 is SGHTA and CDR2 FQGTGA.

This clonotype was observed many times. In DNA, the CDR3 is TGTGCCAGCAGCTTAATTGGGACTAGCGGTCCGAACACCGGGGAGCTGTTTTTT. It yields the protein CASSLIGTSGPNTGELFF. This chain uses TRBV7-3 with TRBJ2-2, with 11 bases lining up with TRBD2. This CDR3 is 18 amino acids long. V lost 1 base and J lost 0; bases outside the gene matches: 4. CDR1 and CDR2 (germline): SGHTA, FQGTGA. Combining the CDR3 with reference TRBV7-3 and TRBJ2-2 gives the whole variable domain GAGVSQTPSNKVTEKGKYVELRCDPISGHTALYWYRQSLGQGPEFLIYFQGTGAADDSGLPNDRFFAVRPEGSVSTLKIQRTERGDSAVYLCASSLIGTSGPNTGELFFGEGSRLTVL.

This clonotype has just a few counts. V gene TRBV28 combines with J gene TRBJ2-7; either TRBD1 or TRBD2 may fit D (6 bases each). The CDR3 consists of 13 residues. Per the germline V gene, CDR1 is MDHEN and CDR2 is SYDVKM. Trimming shortened V by 5 bases and J by 10 bases, and 18 bases separated the two germline ends. CDR3 sequence reads: CASSDSGGRLQYF. The DNA of the CDR3 is TGTGCCAGCAGTGACTCTGGGGGGCGCTTACAGTACTTC.

In its sample, this clonotype was seen many times. This chain connects TRBV12-3 or TRBV12-4 to TRBJ2-1; TRBD2 agrees at 11 bases. V lost 4 bases and J lost 9; bases outside the gene matches: 8. There are 15 residues in the CDR3. The CDR3, as DNA: TGTGCCAGCAGTTCGGGACTAGCGGAAGGGGGTGAGCAGTTCTTC. Translation: CASSSGLAEGGEQFF.